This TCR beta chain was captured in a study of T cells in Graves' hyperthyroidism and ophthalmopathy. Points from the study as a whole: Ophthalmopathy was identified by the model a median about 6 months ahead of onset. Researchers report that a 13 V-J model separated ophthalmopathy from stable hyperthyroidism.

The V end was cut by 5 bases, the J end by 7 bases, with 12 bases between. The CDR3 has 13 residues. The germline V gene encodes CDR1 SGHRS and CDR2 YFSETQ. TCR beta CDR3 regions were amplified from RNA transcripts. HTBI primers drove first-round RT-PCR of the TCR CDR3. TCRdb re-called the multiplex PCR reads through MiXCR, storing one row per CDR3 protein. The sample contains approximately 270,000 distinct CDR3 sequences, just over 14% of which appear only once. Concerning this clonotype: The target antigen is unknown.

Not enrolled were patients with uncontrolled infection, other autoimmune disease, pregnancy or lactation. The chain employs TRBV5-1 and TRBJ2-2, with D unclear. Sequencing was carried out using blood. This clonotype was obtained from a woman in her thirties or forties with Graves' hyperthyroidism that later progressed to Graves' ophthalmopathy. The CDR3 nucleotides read TGCGCCAGCAGTAATAGCCTAAGCGGGGAGCTGTTTTTT. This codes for CASSNSLSGELFF.